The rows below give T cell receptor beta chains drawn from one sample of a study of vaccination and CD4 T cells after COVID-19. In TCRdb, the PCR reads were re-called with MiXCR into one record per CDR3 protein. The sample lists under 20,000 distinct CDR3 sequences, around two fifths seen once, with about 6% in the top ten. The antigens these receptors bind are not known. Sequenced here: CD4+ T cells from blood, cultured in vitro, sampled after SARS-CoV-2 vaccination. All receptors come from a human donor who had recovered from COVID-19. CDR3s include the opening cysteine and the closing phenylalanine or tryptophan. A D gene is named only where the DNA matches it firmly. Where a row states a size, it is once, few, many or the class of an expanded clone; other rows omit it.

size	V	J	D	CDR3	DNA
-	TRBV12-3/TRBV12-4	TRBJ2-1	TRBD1	CASRTGTGGDEQFF	TGTGCCAGCAGAACCGGGACAGGGGGTGATGAGCAGTTCTTC
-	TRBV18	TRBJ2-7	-	CASSPAVGWEQYF	TGTGCCAGCTCACCGGCAGTCGGGTGGGAGCAGTACTTC
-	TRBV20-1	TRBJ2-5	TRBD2	CSASGGRAQETQYF	TGCAGTGCTAGCGGCGGGAGGGCTCAAGAGACCCAGTACTTC
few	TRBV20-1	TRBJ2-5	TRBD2	CSASEGGRQETQYF	TGCAGTGCTAGTGAGGGCGGGAGGCAAGAGACCCAGTACTTC
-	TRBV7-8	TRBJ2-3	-	CASSLESPASTDTQYF	TGTGCCAGCAGCTTAGAGTCACCAGCTAGCACAGATACGCAGTATTTT
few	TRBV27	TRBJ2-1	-	CASSLRTNVNEQFF	TGTGCCAGCAGTTTACGGACTAACGTCAATGAGCAGTTCTTC
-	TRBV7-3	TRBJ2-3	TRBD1	CASSLGGLTDTQYF	TGTGCCAGCAGCCTAGGGGGCCTTACAGATACGCAGTATTTT
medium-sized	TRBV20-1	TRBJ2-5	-	CSARDWKQETQYF	TGCAGTGCCCGAGACTGGAAACAAGAGACCCAGTACTTC
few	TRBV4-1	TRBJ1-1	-	CASSPVWRTEAFF	TGCGCCAGCAGCCCGGTGTGGAGAACTGAAGCTTTCTTT
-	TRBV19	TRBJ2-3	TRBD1	CASRTTGGTDTQYF	TGTGCCAGTAGGACGACAGGGGGAACAGATACGCAGTATTTT
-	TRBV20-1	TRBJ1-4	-	CSASEFRTELNEKLFF	TGCAGTGCTAGTGAATTTAGAACAGAACTCAATGAAAAACTGTTTTTT
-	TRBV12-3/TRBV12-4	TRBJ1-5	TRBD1	CASSFRPGQGNQPQHF	TGTGCCAGCAGTTTTCGACCGGGACAGGGCAATCAGCCCCAGCATTTT
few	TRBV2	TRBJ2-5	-	CASQQGSGETQYF	TGTGCCAGCCAGCAGGGGAGTGGGGAGACCCAGTACTTC
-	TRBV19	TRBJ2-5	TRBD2	CASSIGTSGRGETQYF	TGTGCCAGTAGTATAGGGACTAGCGGGAGGGGAGAGACCCAGTACTTC
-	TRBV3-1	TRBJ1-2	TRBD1	CASSKGAVSYGYTF	TGTGCCAGCAGCAAGGGGGCAGTGAGCTATGGCTACACCTTC
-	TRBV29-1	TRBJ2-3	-	CSVLTGWADTQYF	TGCAGCGTTCTTACAGGGTGGGCAGATACGCAGTATTTT
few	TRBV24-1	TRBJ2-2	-	CATSDPGQLGELFF	TGTGCCACCAGTGACCCCGGACAGTTAGGGGAGCTGTTTTTT
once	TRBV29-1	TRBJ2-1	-	CSGGSNEQFF	TGCAGCGGTGGCTCCAATGAGCAGTTCTTC
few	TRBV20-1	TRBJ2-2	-	CSATPWDANTGELFF	TGCAGTGCGACCCCCTGGGACGCGAACACCGGGGAGCTGTTTTTT
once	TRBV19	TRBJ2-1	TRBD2	CATRQREGRDEQFF	TGTGCCACTCGCCAGCGGGAGGGCCGGGATGAGCAGTTCTTC
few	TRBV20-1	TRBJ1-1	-	CSARDRQLAEGAEAFF	TGCAGTGCTAGAGATCGTCAATTGGCGGAGGGCGCTGAAGCTTTCTTT
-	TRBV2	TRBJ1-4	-	CASRIGPTNEKLFF	TGTGCCAGCAGGATTGGGCCAACTAATGAAAAACTGTTTTTT
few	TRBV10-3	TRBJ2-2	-	CATADPPGELFF	TGTGCCACGGCCGATCCTCCGGGGGAGCTGTTTTTT
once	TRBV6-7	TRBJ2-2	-	CASNDTGELFF	TGTGCCAGCAACGACACCGGGGAGCTGTTTTTT
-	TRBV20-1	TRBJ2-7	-	CSASRQEYEQYF	TGCAGTGCTAGCCGTCAGGAATACGAGCAGTACTTC
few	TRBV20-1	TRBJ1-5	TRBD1	CSALTQGAGGQPQHF	TGCAGTGCTTTAACTCAGGGGGCTGGTGGACAGCCCCAGCATTTT
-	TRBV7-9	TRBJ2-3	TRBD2	CASHAGGGGDTQYF	TGTGCCAGCCACGCGGGAGGAGGGGGAGATACGCAGTATTTT
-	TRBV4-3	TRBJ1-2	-	CASSQDRVSYGYTF	TGCGCCAGCAGCCAAGATCGAGTCAGCTATGGCTACACCTTC
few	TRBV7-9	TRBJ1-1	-	CASNKGVANTEAFF	TGTGCCAGCAACAAAGGGGTGGCGAACACTGAAGCTTTCTTT
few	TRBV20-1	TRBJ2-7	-	CSPRLSGAAYEQYF	TGCAGTCCGAGGCTAAGCGGAGCTGCCTACGAGCAGTACTTC
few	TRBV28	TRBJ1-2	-	CASLRGPIYGYTF	TGTGCCAGTCTCCGGGGGCCCATTTATGGCTACACCTTC
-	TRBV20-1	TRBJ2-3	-	CSAEHRSRDTQYF	TGCAGTGCTGAACATAGATCCAGGGATACGCAGTATTTT
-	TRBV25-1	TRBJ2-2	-	CASRGQIYTGELFF	TGTGCCAGCAGAGGGCAGATTTACACCGGGGAGCTGTTTTTT
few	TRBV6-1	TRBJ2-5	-	CASKEDGPIIQETQYF	TGTGCCAGCAAAGAGGACGGGCCTATAATCCAAGAGACCCAGTACTTC